This passage covers 3 T cell receptor beta chains from one sample sequenced in a study of shared clonotypes between healthy human individuals. Using immunoSEQ multiplex PCR, the repertoire was profiled, and TCRdb retains in-frame clones only, with some absent. The table shows roughly 2,000,000 clones, with about 95% occurring only once. CD8 cells classed as naive were CD45RO-negative and positively selected for CCR7, excluding terminally differentiated effector memory CD45RA+ cells. The specimen was naive CD8+ T cells sorted from blood. All receptors come from a man younger than 30 in good health.

The CDR3 loop reads CASSFSPGIYEQYF. The CDR3 region has the DNA TGTGCCAGCAGCTTCAGCCCAGGGATCTACGAGCAGTACTTC. The chain employs TRBV4-2 and TRBJ2-7; perhaps TRBD1 as D (5 bases). CDR3 size: 14 residues. Germline V gives CDR1 LGHNA, CDR2 YNFKEQ. Trimming left V 5 bases short and J 3 bases short, with 14 bases between.

Of note for this clone: With only one base between it and a far larger clone, this is likely a read error. The same CDR3 can be traced to other DNA sequences in this sample. This sequence joins TRBV9 and TRBJ1-1; D gene uncertain. The CDR3 extends over 13 amino acids. CDR1 is SGDLS, CDR2 YYNGEE, per germline. Trimming took off 0 bases at V and 1 base at J, with 4 bases between the two ends. The CDR3 here is CASSVAGNTEAFF. For the CDR3, the DNA is TGTGCCAGCAGCGTAGCGGGGAACACTGAAGCTTTCTTT.

This clone was recorded only once. This rearrangement joins TRBV18 to TRBJ2-3, with 8 bases aligning to TRBD2. This CDR3 is 17 amino acids long. Per the germline V gene, CDR1 is KGHSH and CDR2 is LQKENI. With 3 bases clipped from V and 6 bases from J, the junction kept 14 bases outside the gene matches. The CDR3 sequence: CASSPREERGTRDTQYF. CDR3 coding DNA: TGTGCCAGCTCACCCCGCGAGGAGCGGGGGACTAGGGATACGCAGTATTTT.